The clone carrying this T cell receptor (beta chain) turned up a few times. Antigen unknown. This sample stems from a study of human T cells and chemical hapten exposure. Study-wide findings and caveats: Among TCRs, those above 1 in 1000 frequency were unaffected by DPC sensitization.

The V gene lost 4 bases and the J gene lost 1 base, with 17 bases spanning the gap. Germline CDR1 is SGHTS and CDR2 is YDEGEE. There are 16 residues in the CDR3. TCRdb called the RACE reads again in MiXCR, with one record for every CDR3 protein. This table has about 380,000 distinct CDR3 sequences, about 6% appearing once. This sample's time point: patch test 2, 6 weeks after DPC sensitization. Treatment reported: therapeutic diphenylcyclopropenone sensitization with weekly scalp DPC. This clonotype originated in a woman aged 18-35 years with alopecia areata. Some clones in this sample may be carry-over from other donors' samples. The chain is built from TRBV5-8 and TRBJ2-5; the D is unclear. The sample consisted of whole blood, taken in connection with sensitization to the hapten diphenylcyclopropenone (DPC). The CDR3 loop is CASSLAPQGPQETQYF. The CDR3 nucleotides are TGTGCCAGCAGCCTGGCCCCACAAGGGCCCCAAGAGACCCAGTACTTC.